The 28 T cell receptor beta chains in this list originate from one sample, sequenced in a study of radiotherapy plus CTLA-4 blockade in lung cancer. Assay used: immunoSEQ multiplex PCR; TCRdb lists only in-frame clones, some missing. The repertoire holds tens of thousands of clones, with around 81% as singletons. Material: peripheral blood, obtained from a patient treated with radiotherapy plus ipilimumab. These receptors were taken from a human donor with non-small cell lung cancer that progressed on radiotherapy plus ipilimumab.

The J gene is TRBJ2-3, the V gene TRBV2; the match to TRBD1 covers 8 bases. The CDR3 covers 14 residues. The ends lost 7 bases at V and 6 bases at J; junction bases unmatched: 9. From germline, CDR1 is SNHLY and CDR2 FYNNEI. The CDR3 DNA reads as TGTGCCAGCACGTGGACAGGGTCACGGGATACGCAGTATTTT. As protein: CASTWTGSRDTQYF. Full variable domain (remainder filled in from reference TRBV2 and TRBJ2-3): EPEVTQTPSHQVTQMGQEVILRCVPISNHLYFYWYRQILGQKVEFLVSFYNNEISEKSEIFDDQFSVERPDGSNFTLKIRSTKLEDSAMYFCASTWTGSRDTQYFGPGTRLTVL.

J is TRBJ2-7 and V is TRBV9; D might be TRBD1 or TRBD2, each matching 6 bases. V was clipped by 4 bases and J by 0 bases, with 11 bases between them. This CDR3 has 14 residues. Germline V lookup: CDR1 SGDLS, CDR2 YYNGEE. CDR3 nucleotide sequence: TGTGCCAGCAGCATAGGGGGGAGCTCCTACGAGCAGTACTTC. Translating it yields CASSIGGSSYEQYF.

This rearrangement joins TRBV5-4 to TRBJ2-1; 7 nucleotides agree with TRBD2. There are 13 residues in the CDR3. V lost 4 bases to trimming and J lost 6 bases; unmatched junction nucleotides: 4. The germline V gene encodes CDR1 SGHNT and CDR2 YYREEE (reference sequence). CDR3 sequence (DNA): TGTGCCAGCAGCAGCGGGAACAGCAATGAGCAGTTCTTC. Protein product: CASSSGNSNEQFF. The variable domain in full, with the rest retrieved from reference TRBV5-4 and TRBJ2-1, is ETGVTQSPTHLIKTRGQQVTLRCSSQSGHNTVSWYQQALGQGPQFIFQYYREEENGRGNFPPRFSGLQFPNYSSELNVNALELDDSALYLCASSSGNSNEQFFGPGTRLTVL.

The gene calls are TRBV27 and TRBJ1-1, with D possibly being TRBD1 (6 bases). V lost 3 bases, J lost 5 bases, and 10 bases lay in between. Germline V gives CDR1 MNHEY, CDR2 SMNVEV (reference sequence). The CDR3 has 13 residues. CDR3: CASSFTGQTEAFF. CDR3 nucleotides: TGTGCCAGCAGTTTTACAGGGCAAACTGAAGCTTTCTTT.

The chain employs TRBV18 and TRBJ2-3; tentatively, D is TRBD2 (6 bases). This CDR3 comprises 13 residues. Trimming cost V 8 bases and J 1 base, with 10 bases left between them. Germline V CDR1 and CDR2: KGHSH, LQKENI. CDR3: CASKGTGTDTQYF. For the CDR3, the DNA is TGTGCCAGCAAGGGGACTGGCACAGATACGCAGTATTTT.

The V call is TRBV6-5, the J call TRBJ2-1; 7 nucleotides agree with TRBD2. With V trimmed by 6 bases and J by 7 bases, 9 bases remained unmatched. Germline CDR1 and CDR2: MNHEY and SVGAGI. This CDR3 is 14 amino acids long. The CDR3 is CASSPGGRNNEQFF. DNA of the CDR3: TGTGCCAGCAGCCCGGGGGGACGGAATAATGAGCAGTTCTTC.

This chain joins TRBV30 and TRBJ1-6; 8 bases line up with TRBD1. Germline CDR1 GTSNPN, CDR2 SVGIG (reference sequence). This CDR3 spans 17 amino acids. The J segment lost 7 bases and the V segment lost 0 bases, leaving 11 bases of the junction unmatched. This CDR3 reads CAWSVGQGMVPNSPLHF. The CDR3 DNA reads as TGTGCCTGGAGTGTAGGACAGGGTATGGTCCCGAATTCACCCCTCCACTTT.

The chain carries TRBV4-2 and TRBJ1-2; 11 positions agree with TRBD1. This CDR3 contains 13 residues. Trimming at V came to 4 bases and at J to 9 bases, leaving 4 bases not matched to a gene. The germline CDR1 and CDR2 sequences are LGHNA and YNFKEQ. CDR3 loop: CASSRTGGACYTF. The CDR3 DNA reads TGTGCCAGCAGCCGGACAGGGGGCGCATGCTACACCTTC.

The chain uses TRBV6-1 and TRBJ2-7, with D tentatively TRBD2 (6 bases). CDR3 length: 14 amino acids. From germline, CDR1 is MNHNS and CDR2 SASEGT. The V gene lost 5 bases and the J gene lost 0 bases, with 11 bases spanning the gap. The CDR3 sequence is CASSWGLRSYEQYF. The CDR3 nucleotides are TGTGCCAGCAGTTGGGGACTGCGCTCCTACGAGCAGTACTTC.

The chain employs TRBV28 and TRBJ1-5; D ambiguous. Germline loops: CDR1 MDHEN, CDR2 SYDVKM. CDR3 length: 14 amino acids. V was pared by 7 bases and J by 4 bases, with 14 bases between. The CDR3 protein is CASTKGWANQPQHF. CDR3 DNA sequence: TGTGCCAGCACAAAAGGGTGGGCAAATCAGCCCCAGCATTTT.

Of note for this clone: Its ends do not fully match the called genes, so a read error is possible. The CDR3 sequence is CASPPPGNTEAFF. CDR3 bases: TGTGCCAGCCCACCACCAGGGAACACTGAAGCTTTCTTT. This chain joins TRBV18 and TRBJ1-1, with D uncertain. This CDR3 has 13 residues. Per the germline V gene, CDR1 is KGHSH and CDR2 is LQKENI.

V is TRBV5-6 and J is TRBJ1-1; TRBD1 aligns across 7 bases. The CDR3 sequence is 15 residues long. Trimming took 9 bases from V and 0 from J; bases not matched to a gene: 11. CDR1 is SGHDT and CDR2 is YYEEEE in the germline V gene. CDR3 sequence (DNA): TGTGCCATCGGAGGGGGCGAGTTGATGAACACTGAAGCTTTCTTT. It translates to CAIGGGELMNTEAFF.

V is TRBV28 and J is TRBJ1-6, with D possibly being TRBD1 (6 bases). Per germline, CDR1 MDHEN and CDR2 SYDVKM. This CDR3 comprises 14 residues. With 3 bases removed from V and 9 bases from J, the gap between germline ends came to 12 bases. CDR3 sequence reads: CASSFTGRGSPLHF. In DNA, the CDR3 is TGTGCCAGCAGTTTCACAGGGAGGGGTTCACCCCTCCACTTT.

This chain joins TRBV7-9 and TRBJ1-6; D remains unclear. Germline V gene data show CDR1 as SEHNR and CDR2 as FQNEAQ (reference sequence). The CDR3 length is 13 residues. Trimming stripped 0 bases from V and 8 bases from J, with 5 bases between. For the CDR3, the DNA is TGTGCCAGCAGCTTAGCTGGGGATTCACCCCTCCACTTT. Its protein product is CASSLAGDSPLHF.

In this sample, this clone turned up a few times. This CDR3 is CTSSQEGGLAGMRSYEQYF. CDR3 sequence (DNA): TGCACCAGCAGCCAAGAAGGAGGACTAGCGGGAATGAGGTCCTACGAGCAGTACTTC. The rearrangement joins TRBV1 to TRBJ2-7; TRBD2 is the table's D call and was not checked against the DNA. TRBV1 is marked as a pseudogene. The CDR3 runs to 19 residues.

The chain employs TRBV5-1 and TRBJ2-2; 10 nucleotides line up with TRBD1. Losses at the gene ends were 4 bases for V and 0 bases for J; bases not matched to a gene: 15. Germline CDR1 is SGHRS and CDR2 is YFSETQ. The CDR3 is 20 residues long. This CDR3 reads CASSRPPPRQGAPNTGELFF. The CDR3 DNA is TGCGCCAGCAGCAGGCCGCCACCGAGACAGGGGGCGCCGAACACCGGGGAGCTGTTTTTT.

This clone was seen more than once but under ten times. V usage is TRBV27 and J usage is TRBJ1-4; 8 bases are shared with TRBD1. With V trimmed by 4 bases and J by 0 bases, 13 bases remained unmatched. In germline, CDR1 is MNHEY, CDR2 SMNVEV (reference sequence). The CDR3 covers 19 residues. In DNA form, the CDR3 reads TGTGCCAGCAGTTCTACCGGGACAGGCCTACGTTCAACTAATGAAAAACTGTTTTTT. This encodes CASSSTGTGLRSTNEKLFF.

This CDR3 is CAIKPDGNTIYF. The DNA of the CDR3 is TGTGCCATCAAACCTGATGGAAACACCATATATTTT. This chain links TRBV10-3 with TRBJ1-3; D call uncertain. CDR3 length: 12 residues. CDR1 is ENHRY and CDR2 is SYGVKD in the germline V gene. V lost 7 bases to trimming and J lost 3 bases, with 7 bases between them.

J is TRBJ1-6 and V is TRBV19, with D hard to call. Looked up from germline, CDR1 is LNHDA and CDR2 is SQIVND (reference sequence). V lost 4 bases and J lost 7, with 11 bases in between. The CDR3 is made up of 14 amino acids. CDR3 protein: CASSRTSQNSPLHF. For the CDR3, the DNA is TGTGCCAGTAGTAGGACCTCCCAAAATTCACCCCTCCACTTT.

The rearrangement uses TRBV5-1 and TRBJ1-1, with D tentatively TRBD1 (6 bases). The germline V and J ends were trimmed by 3 bases and 1 base, with 10 bases remaining between them. CDR1 and CDR2 (germline): SGHRS, YFSETQ. This CDR3 has 14 residues. DNA for the CDR3: TGCGCCAGCAGCTCGGACAGTAAGAACACTGAAGCTTTCTTT. Translated: CASSSDSKNTEAFF.

This chain connects TRBV7-2 to TRBJ2-1; D not resolved. Germline values: CDR1 SGHTA, CDR2 FQGNSA. V was pared by 8 bases and J by 8 bases, with 19 bases between. CDR3 length equals 14 residues. The chain's CDR3 is CASLNHRVGDEQFF. Written as DNA, the CDR3 is TGTGCCAGCTTAAACCACCGGGTTGGCGATGAGCAGTTCTTC.

The CDR3 coding sequence is TGTGCCAGCTCACTTGGGACAGGGCCCTACAATGAGCAGTTCTTC. Translation: CASSLGTGPYNEQFF. The chain employs TRBV18 and TRBJ2-1; 9 positions match TRBD1. Germline CDR1 is KGHSH and CDR2 is LQKENI. The V and J ends lost 4 bases and 2 bases, in that order; junction bases with no gene match: 3. This CDR3 is built from 15 residues.

This clone has just one count. The chain employs TRBV2 and TRBJ1-2; D not resolved. The CDR3 is 13 residues long. Deletions cut 1 base from V and 3 bases from J, with 6 bases between. The germline CDR1 and CDR2 sequences are SNHLY and FYNNEI. The chain's CDR3 is CASSEGGDYGYTF. The DNA for the CDR3 is TGTGCCAGCAGTGAAGGGGGTGACTATGGCTACACCTTC.

This chain uses TRBV2 with TRBJ2-7, with D perhaps matching TRBD2 (5 bases). Per the germline V gene, CDR1 is SNHLY and CDR2 is FYNNEI. Trimming took off 9 bases at V and 6 bases at J, with 18 bases between the two ends. The CDR3 length is 13 residues. CDR3 DNA: TGTGCCAGTACCCGGGAAGTAATGGGCGAGCAGTACTTC. As protein: CASTREVMGEQYF.

This clone was counted a few times. The chain has TRBV7-2 and TRBJ2-1; TRBD1 or TRBD2 may be the D gene (6 bases each). Trimming stripped 1 base from V and 3 bases from J, with 10 bases between. This CDR3 is built from 15 residues. CDR1 SGHTA and CDR2 FQGNSA come from the germline V gene. The CDR3 is CASSLEGGNYNEQFF. The CDR3 DNA reads TGTGCCAGCAGCTTAGAGGGGGGAAACTACAATGAGCAGTTCTTC. Complete variable domain (other parts from reference TRBV7-2 and TRBJ2-1): GAGVSQSPSNKVTEKGKDVELRCDPISGHTALYWYRQSLGQGLEFLIYFQGNSAPDKSGLPSDRFSAERTGGSVSTLTIQRTQQEDSAVYLCASSLEGGNYNEQFFGPGTRLTVL.

This clone was counted between two and nine times. The genes are TRBV13 and TRBJ1-1; TRBD1 matches at 8 bases. After removal of 5 bases from V and 3 bases from J, the junction contained 8 bases not matched to a gene. The CDR3 contains 15 residues. CDR1 PRHDT and CDR2 FYEKMQ come from the germline V gene (reference sequence). CDR3: CASSPDRGLDTEAFF. The CDR3 bases are TGTGCCAGCAGCCCCGACAGGGGTTTAGACACTGAAGCTTTCTTT.

The V call is TRBV28, the J call TRBJ1-2, with unresolved D. Trimming took off 7 bases at V and 4 bases at J, with 13 bases between the two ends. Germline V lookup: CDR1 MDHEN, CDR2 SYDVKM. The CDR3 loop spans 13 amino acids. CDR3 nucleotides: TGTGCCAGCACCCAAACGGGCATCTATGGCTACACCTTC. Protein sequence: CASTQTGIYGYTF.

This clone came up a few times. The J gene is TRBJ1-1, the V gene TRBV6-4; unclear D gene. V lost 2 bases and J lost 1, with 5 bases in between. The length of the CDR3 is 13 residues. Germline V gene lookup returns CDR1 MRHNA and CDR2 SNTAGT. The CDR3 reads CASSDQTNTEAFF. Here the CDR3 DNA reads TGTGCCAGCAGTGACCAGACGAACACTGAAGCTTTCTTT.